This TCR beta chain derives from a study of blood T cell repertoires in COVID-19. Repertoires were generated with immunoSEQ multiplex PCR, while TCRdb's copy carries only in-frame clones and drops some. Here the sample spans tens of thousands of clones, 85% to 90% being singletons. Germline CDR1 reads KGHDR; CDR2 reads SFDVKD. The CDR3 loop spans 15 amino acids. The V end was cut by 5 bases, the J end by 1 base, with 13 bases between. The sample taken for sequencing was peripheral blood. The origin of this receptor is a man aged 50 to 60 with active COVID-19. The chain carries TRBV24-1 and TRBJ1-1; possible D gene TRBD1, 6 bases. The CDR3 coding sequence is TGTGCCACCAGTGGCGCCTGGACAGAGAACACTGAAGCTTTCTTT. Residues: CATSGAWTENTEAFF.